This T cell receptor beta chain stems from a study of blood T cell repertoires in COVID-19. Overall study context: The United States, Italy and Spain were the sources of the acute and convalescent COVID-19 samples. From T cells, B-cell-depleted T cells, or PBMCs came the material, which was cDNA or gDNA.

The CDR3 length is 16 residues. Germline V lookup: CDR1 SGHAT, CDR2 FQNNGV. V gave up 1 base and J gave up 7 bases, with 17 bases separating them. Per the original methods: Nucleated cell number was recorded as an estimate derived from reference gene primer amplification. Using immunoSEQ multiplex PCR, the repertoire was profiled, and TCRdb retains in-frame clones only, with some absent. V, J and clone size reflect that table, while D and trimming were determined from the DNA. The sample holds over 300,000 clones, about 90% seen once. The TCR originated in a man between 35 and 55 years old with acute or convalescent COVID-19. The chain employs TRBV11-2 and TRBJ2-1; D uncertain. The sample comprised peripheral blood. As DNA, the CDR3 is TGTGCCAGCAGCTTAGGAGGTCGTGGGTCTTGGAATGAGCAGTTCTTC. This codes for CASSLGGRGSWNEQFF.